This T cell receptor beta chain was sequenced in a study of cytomegalovirus exposure and HLA in healthy donors. Turning to the study itself: Unique TCRs numbering some 80 million, obtained from HLA-typed donors, made up an early data release. Findings and limits, study-wide: Whilst most TCR sequences proved rare, a subset of public TCRs occurred across many donors. Most TCR beta V segments were productive about 87% or about 30% of the time in an earlier analysis. A later analysis linked a missense variant in DCLRE1C to the trimming of TCR beta V and J genes.

PCR used 60 Vbeta primers and 13 Jbeta primers. Measured with immunoSEQ multiplex PCR; TCRdb has only the in-frame clones, and not every one. The sample consists of tens of thousands of clones, around three quarters of them appearing once. Worth noting for this clone: Its antigen remains unknown.

The germline gives CDR1 MNHNS, CDR2 SASEGT. Trimming took 0 bases from V and 4 from J, leaving 4 bases between them. The CDR3 spans 12 residues. The origin of this receptor is a woman aged 40 to 50 in good health and CMV-seropositive. The J gene is TRBJ2-7, the V gene TRBV6-1; D remains ambiguous. Sequencing was performed on PBMCs. The CDR3 DNA sequence: TGTGCCAGCAGTGAAGCCTTTTACGAGCAGTACTTC. The encoded protein is CASSEAFYEQYF.